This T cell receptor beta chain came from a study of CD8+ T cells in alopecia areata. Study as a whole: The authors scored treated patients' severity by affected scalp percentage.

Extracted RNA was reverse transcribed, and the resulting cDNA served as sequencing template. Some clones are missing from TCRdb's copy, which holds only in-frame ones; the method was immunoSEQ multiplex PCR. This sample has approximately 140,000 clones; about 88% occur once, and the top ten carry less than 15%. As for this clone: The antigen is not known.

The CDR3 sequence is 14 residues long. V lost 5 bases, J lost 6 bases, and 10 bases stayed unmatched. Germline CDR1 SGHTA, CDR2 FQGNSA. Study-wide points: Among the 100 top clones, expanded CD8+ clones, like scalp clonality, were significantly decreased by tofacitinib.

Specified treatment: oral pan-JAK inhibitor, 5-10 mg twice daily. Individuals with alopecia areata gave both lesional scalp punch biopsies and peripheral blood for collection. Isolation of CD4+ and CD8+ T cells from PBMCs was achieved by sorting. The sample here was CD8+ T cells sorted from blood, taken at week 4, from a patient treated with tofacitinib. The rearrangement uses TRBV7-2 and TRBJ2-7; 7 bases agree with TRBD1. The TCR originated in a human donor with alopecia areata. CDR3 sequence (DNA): TGTGCCAGCAGCCGGACAGGAGGAACGGTCGAGCAGTACTTC. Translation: CASSRTGGTVEQYF.